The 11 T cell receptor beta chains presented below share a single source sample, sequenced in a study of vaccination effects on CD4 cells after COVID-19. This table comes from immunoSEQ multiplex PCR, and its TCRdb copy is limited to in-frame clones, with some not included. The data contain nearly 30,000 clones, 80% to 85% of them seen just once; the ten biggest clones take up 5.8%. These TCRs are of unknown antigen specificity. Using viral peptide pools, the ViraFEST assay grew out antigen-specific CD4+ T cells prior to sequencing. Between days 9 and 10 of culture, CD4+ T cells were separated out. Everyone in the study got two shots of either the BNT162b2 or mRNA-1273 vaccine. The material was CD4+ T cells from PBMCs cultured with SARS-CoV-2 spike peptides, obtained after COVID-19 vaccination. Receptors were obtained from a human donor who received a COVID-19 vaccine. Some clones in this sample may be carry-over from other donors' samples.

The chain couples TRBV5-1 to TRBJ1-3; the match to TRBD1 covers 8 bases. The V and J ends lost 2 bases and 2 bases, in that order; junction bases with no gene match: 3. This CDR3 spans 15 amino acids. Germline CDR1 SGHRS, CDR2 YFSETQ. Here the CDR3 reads CASSFQGAAGNTIYF. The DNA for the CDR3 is TGCGCCAGCAGCTTCCAGGGGGCCGCTGGAAACACCATATATTTT. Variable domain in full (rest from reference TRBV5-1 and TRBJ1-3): KAGVTQTPRYLIKTRGQQVTLSCSPISGHRSVSWYQQTPGQGLQFLFEYFSETQRNKGNFPGRFSGRQFSNSRSEMNVSTLELGDSALYLCASSFQGAAGNTIYFGEGSWLTVV.

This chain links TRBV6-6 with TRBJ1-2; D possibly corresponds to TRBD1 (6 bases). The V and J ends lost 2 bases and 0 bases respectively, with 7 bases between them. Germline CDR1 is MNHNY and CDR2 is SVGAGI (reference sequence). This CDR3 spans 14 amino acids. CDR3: CASSYEGANYGYTF. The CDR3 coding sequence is TGTGCCAGCAGTTACGAGGGGGCTAACTATGGCTACACCTTC.

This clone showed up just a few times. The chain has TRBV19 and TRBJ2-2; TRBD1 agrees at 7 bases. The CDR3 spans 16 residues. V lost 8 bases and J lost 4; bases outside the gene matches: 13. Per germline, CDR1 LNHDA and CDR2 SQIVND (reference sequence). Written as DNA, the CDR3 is TGTGCCAGTTCGGCGCACGGGACAGCCCGCACCGGGGAGCTGTTTTTT. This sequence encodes CASSAHGTARTGELFF.

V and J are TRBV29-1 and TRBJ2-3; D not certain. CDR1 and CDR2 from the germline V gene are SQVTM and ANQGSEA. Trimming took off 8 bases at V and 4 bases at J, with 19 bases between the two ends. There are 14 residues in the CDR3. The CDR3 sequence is CSSRGGDGADTQYF. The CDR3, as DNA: TGCAGCTCTCGAGGTGGGGATGGAGCAGATACGCAGTATTTT.

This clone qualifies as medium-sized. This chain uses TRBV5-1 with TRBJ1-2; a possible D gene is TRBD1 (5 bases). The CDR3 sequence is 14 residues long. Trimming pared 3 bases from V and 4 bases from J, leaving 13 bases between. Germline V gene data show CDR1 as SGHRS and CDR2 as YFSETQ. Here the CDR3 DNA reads TGCGCCAGCAGCTGGAGCCGGGACGCCTATGGCTACACCTTC. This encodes CASSWSRDAYGYTF. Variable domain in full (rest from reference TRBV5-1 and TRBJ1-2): KAGVTQTPRYLIKTRGQQVTLSCSPISGHRSVSWYQQTPGQGLQFLFEYFSETQRNKGNFPGRFSGRQFSNSRSEMNVSTLELGDSALYLCASSWSRDAYGYTFGSGTRLTVV.

This CDR3 is CASSRQGYSTDTQYF. As DNA, the CDR3 is TGCGCCAGCAGCCGACAGGGGTATAGCACAGATACGCAGTATTTT. The rearrangement links TRBV4-1 to TRBJ2-3, with TRBD1 matching over 8 bases. V shed 4 bases and J 0 bases; nucleotides not matched to a gene: 3. CDR1 is MGHRA and CDR2 is YSYEKL in the germline V gene. The CDR3 runs to 15 residues.

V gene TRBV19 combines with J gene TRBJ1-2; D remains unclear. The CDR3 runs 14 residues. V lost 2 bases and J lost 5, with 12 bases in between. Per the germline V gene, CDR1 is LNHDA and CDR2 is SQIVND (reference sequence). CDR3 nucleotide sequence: TGTGCCAGTAGTATAAGGAAGGGTCCATATGGCTACACCTTC. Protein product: CASSIRKGPYGYTF.

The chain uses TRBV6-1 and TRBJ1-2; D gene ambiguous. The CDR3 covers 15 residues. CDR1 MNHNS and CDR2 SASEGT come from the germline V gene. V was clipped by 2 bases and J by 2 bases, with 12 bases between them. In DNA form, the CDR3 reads TGTGCCAGCAGTGAACGGGCAGGATTGAACTATGGCTACACCTTC. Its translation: CASSERAGLNYGYTF.

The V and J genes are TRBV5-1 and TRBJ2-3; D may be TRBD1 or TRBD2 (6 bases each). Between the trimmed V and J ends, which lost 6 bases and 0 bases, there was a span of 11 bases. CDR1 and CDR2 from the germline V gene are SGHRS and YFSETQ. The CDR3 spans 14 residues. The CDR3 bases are TGCGCCAGCAACCTAGGGGGGAGCACAGATACGCAGTATTTT. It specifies CASNLGGSTDTQYF.

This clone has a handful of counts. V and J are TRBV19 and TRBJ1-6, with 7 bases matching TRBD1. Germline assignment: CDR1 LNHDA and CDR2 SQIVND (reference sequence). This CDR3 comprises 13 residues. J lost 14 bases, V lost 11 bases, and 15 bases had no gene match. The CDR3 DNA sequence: TGTGCCGCGAGGGCAGGACAGGACCTCACCCTCCACTTT. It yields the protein CAARAGQDLTLHF.

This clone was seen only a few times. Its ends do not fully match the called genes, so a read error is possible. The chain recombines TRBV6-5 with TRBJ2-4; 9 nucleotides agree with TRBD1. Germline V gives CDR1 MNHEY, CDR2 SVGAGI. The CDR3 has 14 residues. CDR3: CASSWTGTGTLGDF. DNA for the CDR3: TGTGCCAGCAGTTGGACCGGGACAGGGACCCTTGGGGACTTC.